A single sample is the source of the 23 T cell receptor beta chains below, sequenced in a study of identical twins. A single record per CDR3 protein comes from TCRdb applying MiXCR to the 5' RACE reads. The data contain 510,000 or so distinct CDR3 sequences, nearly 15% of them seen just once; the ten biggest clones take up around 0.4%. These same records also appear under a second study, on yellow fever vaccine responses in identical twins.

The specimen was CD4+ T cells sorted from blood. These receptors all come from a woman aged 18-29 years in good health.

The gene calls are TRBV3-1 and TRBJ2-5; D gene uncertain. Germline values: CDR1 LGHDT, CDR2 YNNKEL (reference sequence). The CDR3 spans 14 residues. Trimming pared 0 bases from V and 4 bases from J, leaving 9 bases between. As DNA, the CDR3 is TGTGCCAGCAGCCAAGATCTGCACCCAGAGACCCAGTACTTC. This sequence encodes CASSQDLHPETQYF.

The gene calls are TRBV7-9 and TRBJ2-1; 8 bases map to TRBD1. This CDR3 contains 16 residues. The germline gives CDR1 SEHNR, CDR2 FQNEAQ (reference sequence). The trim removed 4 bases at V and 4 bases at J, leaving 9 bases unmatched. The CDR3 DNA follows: TGTGCCAGCAGCTCAAGAGGGACAGGAGAGTACAATGAGCAGTTCTTC. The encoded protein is CASSSRGTGEYNEQFF.

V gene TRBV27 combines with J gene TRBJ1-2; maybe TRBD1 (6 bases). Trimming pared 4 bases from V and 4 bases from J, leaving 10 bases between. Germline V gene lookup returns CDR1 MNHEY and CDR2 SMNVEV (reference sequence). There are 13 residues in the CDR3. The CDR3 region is CASSSTGIYGYTF. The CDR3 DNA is TGTGCCAGCAGTTCTACAGGGATCTATGGCTACACCTTC.

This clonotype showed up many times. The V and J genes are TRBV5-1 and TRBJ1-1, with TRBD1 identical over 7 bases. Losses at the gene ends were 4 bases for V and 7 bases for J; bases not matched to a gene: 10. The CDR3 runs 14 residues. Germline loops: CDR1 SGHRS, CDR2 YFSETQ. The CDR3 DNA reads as TGCGCCAGCAGCCAAAGACAGGGTCCTATTGAAGCTTTCTTT. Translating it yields CASSQRQGPIEAFF.

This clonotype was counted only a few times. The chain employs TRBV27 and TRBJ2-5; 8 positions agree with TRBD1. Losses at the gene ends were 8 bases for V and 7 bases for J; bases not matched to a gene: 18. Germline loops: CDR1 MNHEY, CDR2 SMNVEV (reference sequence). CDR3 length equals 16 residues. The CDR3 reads CASSRGQGQNQGTQYF. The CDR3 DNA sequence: TGTGCCAGCTCCCGAGGACAGGGTCAAAACCAGGGGACCCAGTACTTC.

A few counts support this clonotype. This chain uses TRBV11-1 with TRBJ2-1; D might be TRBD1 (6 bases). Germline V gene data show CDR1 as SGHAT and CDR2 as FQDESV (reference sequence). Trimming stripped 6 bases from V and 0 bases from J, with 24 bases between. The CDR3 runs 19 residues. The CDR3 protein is CASRVQGSYVLGSYNEQFF. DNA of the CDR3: TGTGCCAGCAGGGTACAGGGCTCCTACGTCCTTGGCTCCTACAATGAGCAGTTCTTC.

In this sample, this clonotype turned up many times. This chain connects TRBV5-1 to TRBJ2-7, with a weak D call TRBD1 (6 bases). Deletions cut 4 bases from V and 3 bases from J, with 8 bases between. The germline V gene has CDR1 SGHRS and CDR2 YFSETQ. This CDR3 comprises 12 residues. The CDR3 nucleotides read TGCGCCAGCAGCGGGGACAACTACGAGCAGTACTTC. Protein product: CASSGDNYEQYF. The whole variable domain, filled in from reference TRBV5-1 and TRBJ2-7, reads KAGVTQTPRYLIKTRGQQVTLSCSPISGHRSVSWYQQTPGQGLQFLFEYFSETQRNKGNFPGRFSGRQFSNSRSEMNVSTLELGDSALYLCASSGDNYEQYFGPGTRLTVT.

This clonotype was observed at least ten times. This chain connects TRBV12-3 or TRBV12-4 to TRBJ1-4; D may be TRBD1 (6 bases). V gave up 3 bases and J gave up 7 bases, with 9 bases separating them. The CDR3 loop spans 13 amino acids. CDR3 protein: CASSFGGGEKLFF. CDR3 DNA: TGTGCCAGCAGTTTTGGGGGCGGTGAAAAACTGTTTTTT.

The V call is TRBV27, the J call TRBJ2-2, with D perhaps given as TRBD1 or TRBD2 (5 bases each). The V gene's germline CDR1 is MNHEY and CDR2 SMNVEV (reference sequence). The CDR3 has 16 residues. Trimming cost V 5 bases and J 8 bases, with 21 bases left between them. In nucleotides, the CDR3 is TGTGCCAGCAGTCAAGCCGGGACCCTGGGGTATGGGGAGCTGTTTTTT. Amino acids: CASSQAGTLGYGELFF.

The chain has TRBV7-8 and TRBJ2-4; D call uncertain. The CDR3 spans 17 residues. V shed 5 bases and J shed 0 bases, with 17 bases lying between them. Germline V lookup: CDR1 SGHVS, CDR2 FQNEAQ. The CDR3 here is CASSPLEQTLAKNIQYF. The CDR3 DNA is TGTGCCAGCAGCCCCTTGGAGCAGACCCTAGCCAAAAACATTCAGTACTTC.

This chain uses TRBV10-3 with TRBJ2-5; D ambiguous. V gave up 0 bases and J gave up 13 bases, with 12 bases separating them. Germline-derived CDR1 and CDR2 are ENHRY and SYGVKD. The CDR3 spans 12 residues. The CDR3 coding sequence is TGTGCCATCAGTGAGTCACCGGGTTCGGGGTACTTC. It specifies CAISESPGSGYF.

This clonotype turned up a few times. The CDR3 DNA sequence: TGTGCCAGCAGTTTATTCTTGGGTTCAGAGACCCAGTACTTC. Amino acids: CASSLFLGSETQYF. V gene TRBV27 combines with J gene TRBJ2-5; D is unresolved. V lost 1 base to trimming and J lost 4 bases, with 10 bases between them. In germline, CDR1 is MNHEY, CDR2 SMNVEV (reference sequence). CDR3 size: 14 residues.

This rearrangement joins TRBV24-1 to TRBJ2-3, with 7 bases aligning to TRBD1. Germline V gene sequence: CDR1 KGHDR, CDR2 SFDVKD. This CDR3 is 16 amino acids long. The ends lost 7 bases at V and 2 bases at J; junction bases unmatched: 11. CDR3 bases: TGTGCCACCAGGGCGACGACAGGGTGGGTCACAGATACGCAGTATTTT. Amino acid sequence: CATRATTGWVTDTQYF.

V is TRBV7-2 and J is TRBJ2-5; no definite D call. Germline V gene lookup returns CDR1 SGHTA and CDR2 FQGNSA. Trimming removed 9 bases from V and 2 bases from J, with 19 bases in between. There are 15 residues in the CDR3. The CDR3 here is CARPVPVAKQETQYF. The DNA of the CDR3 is TGTGCCAGGCCAGTCCCGGTGGCCAAACAAGAGACCCAGTACTTC.

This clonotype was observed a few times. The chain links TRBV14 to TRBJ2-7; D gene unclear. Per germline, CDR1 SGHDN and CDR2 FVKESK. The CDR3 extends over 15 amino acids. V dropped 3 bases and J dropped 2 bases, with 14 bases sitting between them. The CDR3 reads CASSHLWSPTYEQYF. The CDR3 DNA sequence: TGTGCCAGCAGCCACTTATGGAGCCCAACCTACGAGCAGTACTTC.

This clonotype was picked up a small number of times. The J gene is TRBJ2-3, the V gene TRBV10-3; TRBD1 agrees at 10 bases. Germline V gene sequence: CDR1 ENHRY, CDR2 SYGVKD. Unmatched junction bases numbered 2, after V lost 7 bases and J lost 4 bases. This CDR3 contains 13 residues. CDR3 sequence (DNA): TGTGCCATCACGGGACAGGGGTCAGATACGCAGTATTTT. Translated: CAITGQGSDTQYF.

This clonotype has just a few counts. The CDR3 nucleotides read TGTGCCAGCAGTTACTCTGCAGGGGTTGGGGAGCAGTACGTC. Its protein is CASSYSAGVGEQYV. The chain uses TRBV6-5 and TRBJ2-7; weak D call: TRBD1 (6 bases). The CDR3 sequence is 14 residues long. V gave up 0 bases and J gave up 7 bases, with 13 bases separating them. Germline loops: CDR1 MNHEY, CDR2 SVGAGI.

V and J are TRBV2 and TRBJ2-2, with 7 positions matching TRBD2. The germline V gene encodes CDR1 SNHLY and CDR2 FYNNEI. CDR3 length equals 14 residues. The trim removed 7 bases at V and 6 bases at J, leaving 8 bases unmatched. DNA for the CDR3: TGTGCCAGCATTACCCAGCGGGGATCCGGGGAGCTGTTTTTT. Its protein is CASITQRGSGELFF.

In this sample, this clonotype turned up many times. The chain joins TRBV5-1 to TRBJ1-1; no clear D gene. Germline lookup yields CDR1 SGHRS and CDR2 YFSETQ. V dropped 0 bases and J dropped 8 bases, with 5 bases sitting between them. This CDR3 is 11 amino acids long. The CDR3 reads CASSLEGEAFF. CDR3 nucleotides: TGCGCCAGCAGCTTGGAGGGAGAAGCTTTCTTT.

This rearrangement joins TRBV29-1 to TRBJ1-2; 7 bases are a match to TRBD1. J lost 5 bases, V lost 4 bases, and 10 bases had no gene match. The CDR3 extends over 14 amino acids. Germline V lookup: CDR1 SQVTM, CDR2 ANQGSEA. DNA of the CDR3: TGCAGCGTTGGGGTTGTACAGGGGATTTATGGCTACACCTTC. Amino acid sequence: CSVGVVQGIYGYTF.

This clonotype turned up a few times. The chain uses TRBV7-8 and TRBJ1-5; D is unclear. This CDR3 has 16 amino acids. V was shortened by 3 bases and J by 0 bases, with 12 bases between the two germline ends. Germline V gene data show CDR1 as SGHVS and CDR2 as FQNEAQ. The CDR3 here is CASSFRTDYSNQPQHF. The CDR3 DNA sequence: TGTGCCAGCAGCTTCCGGACTGATTATAGCAATCAGCCCCAGCATTTT.

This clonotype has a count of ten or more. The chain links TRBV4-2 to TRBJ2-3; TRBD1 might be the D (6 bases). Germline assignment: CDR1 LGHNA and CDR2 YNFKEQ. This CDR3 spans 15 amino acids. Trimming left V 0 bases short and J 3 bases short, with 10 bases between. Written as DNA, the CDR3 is TGTGCCAGCAGCCAAGATCGGACAGCTACAGATACGCAGTATTTT. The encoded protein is CASSQDRTATDTQYF.

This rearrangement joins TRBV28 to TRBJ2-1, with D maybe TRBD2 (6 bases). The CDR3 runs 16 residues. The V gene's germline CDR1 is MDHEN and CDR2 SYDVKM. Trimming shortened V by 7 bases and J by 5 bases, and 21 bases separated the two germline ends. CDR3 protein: CASKSLGLANHNEQFF. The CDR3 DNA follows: TGTGCCAGCAAATCGCTCGGGCTAGCGAACCACAATGAGCAGTTCTTC.